This T cell receptor beta chain was sequenced during a study of blood T cell repertoires in COVID-19. Across the study: Samples came from the United States, Italy and Spain, spanning acute and convalescent COVID-19. Sources were T cells, B-cell-depleted T cells, or PBMCs; the material itself was cDNA or gDNA.

The V and J ends lost 2 bases and 0 bases, in that order; junction bases with no gene match: 9. Germline assignment: CDR1 MGHRA and CDR2 YSYEKL. The CDR3 contains 18 residues. Per the authors' pipeline: Estimated nucleated cell counts came from reference gene primer amplification. Data came from immunoSEQ multiplex PCR; TCRdb stores just in-frame clones and leaves some out. V and J calls and clone size are given by that table; D and trimming were obtained from the DNA. The data show about 220,000 clones, 86% seen once. Participants' own reports of clinical history determined their cohort assignment. This TCR was recovered from a woman aged 40 to 49 with acute COVID-19. The V and J genes are TRBV4-1 and TRBJ1-3, with TRBD1 matching over 8 bases. Sequencing used PBMCs or T cells enriched from blood (not recorded which). CDR3 loop: CASSQPRGQDYSGNTIYF. The CDR3 nucleotides are TGCGCCAGCAGCCAACCGCGGGGACAGGACTACTCTGGAAACACCATATATTTT.